One and the same sample provided the 30 T cell receptor beta chains below, sequenced in a study of blood T cell repertoires in COVID-19. Clones were sequenced by immunoSEQ multiplex PCR, and TCRdb holds only the in-frame ones, with some missing. Of a few hundred thousand clones listed, approximately 83% are singletons. The sequenced sample consisted of peripheral blood. These receptors were collected from a woman in her 70s with acute or convalescent COVID-19.

This clone occurred a few times. V gene TRBV5-5 combines with J gene TRBJ2-2; D uncertain. Germline CDR1 and CDR2: SGHKS and YYEKEE (reference sequence). The CDR3 has 14 amino acids. Between the trimmed V and J ends, which lost 0 bases and 5 bases, there was a span of 8 bases. The CDR3 DNA is TGTGCCAGCAGCTTGGCCGCCACTACCGGGGAGCTGTTTTTT. Translating gives CASSLAATTGELFF.

The rearrangement joins TRBV3-1 (or the pseudogene TRBV3-2) to TRBJ2-5; D possibly corresponds to TRBD2 (6 bases). This CDR3 has 17 residues. V was shortened by 1 base and J by 2 bases, with 17 bases between the two germline ends. The germline CDR1 and CDR2 sequences are LGHDT and YNNKEL (reference sequence). CDR3 residues: CASSQGYALGGQETQYF. The CDR3 region has the DNA TGTGCCAGCAGCCAAGGTTATGCCCTGGGGGGACAAGAGACCCAGTACTTC.

This clone turned up a few times. V is TRBV2 and J is TRBJ1-1; D is unresolved. The CDR3 sequence is 13 residues long. Trimming removed 6 bases at V and 0 bases at J, with 8 bases between. Germline loops: CDR1 SNHLY, CDR2 FYNNEI. The CDR3 region is CASRQQMNTEAFF. CDR3 DNA sequence: TGTGCCAGCAGACAGCAGATGAACACTGAAGCTTTCTTT.

The rearrangement uses TRBV6-5 and TRBJ2-5, with 7 bases identical to TRBD1. Germline V gives CDR1 MNHEY, CDR2 SVGAGI. This CDR3 region has 15 residues. Trimming took 8 bases from V and 3 from J; bases not matched to a gene: 12. The CDR3 reads CASGSRQGVEETQYF. In nucleotides, the CDR3 is TGTGCCAGCGGTTCGAGACAGGGAGTGGAAGAGACCCAGTACTTC.

This rearrangement joins TRBV25-1 to TRBJ2-1, with 8 bases aligning to TRBD1. Trimming took 6 bases from V and 10 from J; bases not matched to a gene: 8. Per germline, CDR1 MGHDK and CDR2 SYGVNS. CDR3 length: 13 residues. The chain's CDR3 is CASRQGGLREQFF. CDR3 nucleotides: TGTGCCAGCAGACAGGGGGGCCTGAGGGAGCAGTTCTTC.

This chain links TRBV11-2 with TRBJ1-5, with unresolved D. Trimming took 1 base from V and 3 from J, leaving 4 bases between them. The germline V gene encodes CDR1 SGHAT and CDR2 FQNNGV. The CDR3 has 13 residues. Here the CDR3 DNA reads TGTGCCAGCAGCTTAGGTATCAATCAGCCCCAGCATTTT. As protein: CASSLGINQPQHF.

The V call is TRBV18, the J call TRBJ1-1; TRBD1 might be the D (5 bases). Looked up from germline, CDR1 is KGHSH and CDR2 is LQKENI. This CDR3 comprises 13 residues. V was pared by 9 bases and J by 4 bases, with 15 bases between. CDR3 region: CASTPRGSTEAFF. The CDR3 coding sequence is TGTGCCAGTACCCCGCGGGGGAGCACTGAAGCTTTCTTT.

This chain connects TRBV7-6 to TRBJ1-1; D is unclear. Germline V lookup: CDR1 SGHVS, CDR2 FNYEAQ. This CDR3 has 19 amino acids. V lost 2 bases, J lost 0 bases, and 22 bases lay in between. The CDR3 region is CASSLRRLESVGMNTEAFF. The CDR3 bases are TGTGCCAGCAGCTTACGCAGGCTCGAGTCCGTCGGGATGAACACTGAAGCTTTCTTT.

This chain links TRBV7-9 with TRBJ2-3; maybe TRBD1 (6 bases). This CDR3 spans 14 amino acids. The V end lost 6 bases, the J end lost 5 bases, and 15 bases lay between the germline ends. The germline V gene encodes CDR1 SEHNR and CDR2 FQNEAQ (reference sequence). Here the CDR3 DNA reads TGTGCCAGCAGATTTACAGGGCCGGGAGATACGCAGTATTTT. It encodes CASRFTGPGDTQYF.

V usage is TRBV9 and J usage is TRBJ1-3; tentative D call: TRBD1 (5 bases). In germline, CDR1 is SGDLS, CDR2 YYNGEE. The CDR3 is 15 residues long. V lost 2 bases to trimming and J lost 0 bases, with 9 bases between them. The CDR3 spells CASSVRGDSGNTIYF. As DNA, the CDR3 is TGTGCCAGCAGCGTCCGGGGGGACTCTGGAAACACCATATATTTT.

For this clone: Other DNA sequences of this sample code for an identical CDR3. The chain carries TRBV7-8 and TRBJ1-3; D gene ambiguous. This CDR3 has 15 amino acids. V was clipped by 1 base and J by 0 bases, with 7 bases between them. Germline-derived CDR1 and CDR2 are SGHVS and FQNEAQ. For the CDR3, the DNA is TGTGCCAGCAGCTTAGGTGGGCCCTCTGGAAACACCATATATTTT. This codes for CASSLGGPSGNTIYF.

The CDR3 spells CATSRDQGVGETQYF. The CDR3 DNA follows: TGTGCCACCAGCAGAGATCAAGGGGTAGGAGAGACCCAGTACTTC. The chain recombines TRBV15 with TRBJ2-5; possibly TRBD1 for D (5 bases). Germline-derived CDR1 and CDR2 are LNHNV and YYDKDF (reference sequence). The CDR3 is 15 amino acids. With 0 bases removed from V and 4 bases from J, the gap between germline ends came to 12 bases.

The chain couples TRBV5-1 to TRBJ2-7, with TRBD2 as a possible D gene (5 bases). Germline values: CDR1 SGHRS, CDR2 YFSETQ. V lost 5 bases and J 4 bases, leaving 7 bases between the germline ends. The CDR3 extends over 11 amino acids. The CDR3 loop is CASRGAYEQYF. CDR3 coding DNA: TGCGCCAGCAGGGGAGCTTACGAGCAGTACTTC.

The rearrangement uses TRBV14 and TRBJ1-2; 9 positions agree with TRBD1. The junction had 3 bases not matched to a gene; V was cut back by 4 bases and J by 6 bases. Germline CDR1 SGHDN, CDR2 FVKESK. The CDR3 is made up of 13 amino acids. Here the CDR3 reads CASSRDRDHGYTF. In DNA, the CDR3 is TGTGCCAGCAGCCGGGACAGGGATCATGGCTACACCTTC.

This rearrangement joins TRBV4-1 to TRBJ1-6, with TRBD1 identical over 8 bases. Germline V gene lookup returns CDR1 MGHRA and CDR2 YSYEKL. The J segment lost 7 bases and the V segment lost 2 bases, leaving 4 bases of the junction unmatched. CDR3 size: 15 residues. CDR3 in amino acids: CASSQPGQENSPLHF. CDR3 nucleotides: TGCGCCAGCAGCCAACCGGGACAGGAGAATTCACCCCTCCACTTT.

V is TRBV4-1 and J is TRBJ1-1; 7 positions match TRBD1. CDR1 is MGHRA, CDR2 YSYEKL, per germline. Trimming removed 4 bases from V and 1 base from J; junction bases left unmatched: 3. The CDR3 is 14 amino acids. CDR3 nucleotide sequence: TGCGCCAGCAGCCTCTACAGGGGGAACACTGAAGCTTTCTTT. This sequence encodes CASSLYRGNTEAFF.

In this sample, this clone turned up a few times. This chain connects TRBV27 to TRBJ2-3; D ambiguous. The CDR3 totals 13 residues. Trimming stripped 5 bases from V and 3 bases from J, with 9 bases between. CDR1 is MNHEY and CDR2 is SMNVEV in the germline V gene (reference sequence). CDR3 protein: CASSLERTDTQYF. DNA for the CDR3: TGTGCCAGCAGTCTCGAGCGAACAGATACGCAGTATTTT.

The gene calls are TRBV2 and TRBJ2-2; TRBD1 agrees at 10 bases. CDR1 and CDR2 (germline): SNHLY, FYNNEI. The CDR3 loop spans 16 amino acids. V lost 2 bases, J lost 5 bases, and 5 bases stayed unmatched. DNA for the CDR3: TGTGCCAGCAGTGAACGGGACAGGGGCGGAACCGGGGAGCTGTTTTTT. Translating gives CASSERDRGGTGELFF.

This chain links TRBV6-1 with TRBJ2-1, with D possibly matching TRBD2 (6 bases). CDR1 and CDR2 from the germline V gene are MNHNS and SASEGT. CDR3 length: 17 residues. Deletions cut 2 bases from V and 5 bases from J, with 19 bases between. CDR3 DNA: TGTGCCAGCAGTGAATACGGGAGACACTACCTAAACAATGAGCAGTTCTTC. Protein: CASSEYGRHYLNNEQFF.

The V call is TRBV6-2 or TRBV6-3, the J call TRBJ1-1; 7 nucleotides match TRBD1. Germline values: CDR1 MNHEY, CDR2 SVGEGT. The length of the CDR3 is 14 residues. J gave up 4 bases and V 4 bases, and 6 bases lay outside the gene matches. CDR3 DNA sequence: TGTGCCAGCAGTTTACAGGGGCTCGGCACTGAAGCTTTCTTT. Encoded protein: CASSLQGLGTEAFF.

V is TRBV4-1 and J is TRBJ1-5, with 8 positions matching TRBD1. The CDR3 contains 17 residues. Trimming removed 0 bases from V and 4 bases from J; junction bases left unmatched: 8. CDR1 and CDR2 (germline): MGHRA, YSYEKL. DNA of the CDR3: TGCGCCAGCAGCCAAGAAGGTGGACAGGGAAGAAATCAGCCCCAGCATTTT. The encoded protein is CASSQEGGQGRNQPQHF.

The rearrangement joins TRBV5-1 to TRBJ1-2, with a weak D call TRBD1 (5 bases). This CDR3 region has 17 residues. V dropped 0 bases and J dropped 8 bases, with 23 bases sitting between them. The V gene's germline CDR1 is SGHRS and CDR2 YFSETQ. CDR3 bases: TGCGCCAGCAGCTTGGCCCCGGGAGCGGGGCACATAGGCGGCTACACCTTC. Translated, it gives CASSLAPGAGHIGGYTF.

The chain carries TRBV5-1 and TRBJ2-2; perhaps TRBD1 as D (6 bases). CDR3 size: 16 residues. V gave up 7 bases and J gave up 5 bases, with 21 bases separating them. CDR1 and CDR2 (germline): SGHRS, YFSETQ. CDR3 residues: CASRPAGVRGTGELFF. The CDR3, as DNA: TGCGCCAGCCGCCCCGCAGGGGTTCGAGGGACCGGGGAGCTGTTTTTT.

This clone was counted once. The gene calls are TRBV5-1 and TRBJ1-2; TRBD1 matches 7 bases. The CDR3 has 12 amino acids. CDR1 is SGHRS and CDR2 is YFSETQ in the germline V gene. V was pared by 4 bases and J by 6 bases, with 3 bases of the junction left unmatched. The CDR3: CASSPQGDGYTF. DNA of the CDR3: TGCGCCAGCAGCCCCCAGGGGGATGGCTACACCTTC.

The chain is built from TRBV19 and TRBJ2-1, with 8 bases matching TRBD2. V dropped 5 bases and J dropped 0; count of bases not matched to a gene: 6. Germline CDR1 LNHDA, CDR2 SQIVND (reference sequence). This CDR3 has 16 amino acids. The CDR3 sequence is CASSLLAASSYNEQFF. In nucleotides, the CDR3 is TGTGCCAGTAGTTTACTAGCGGCAAGCTCCTACAATGAGCAGTTCTTC.

The J gene is TRBJ2-5, the V gene TRBV5-1; TRBD2 is a possible D gene (6 bases). Germline assignment: CDR1 SGHRS and CDR2 YFSETQ. The CDR3 is made up of 16 amino acids. V was pared by 1 base and J by 3 bases, with 16 bases between. In DNA, the CDR3 is TGCGCCAGCAGCTTGTGGGGGGACGGGAGAGAAGAGACCCAGTACTTC. Its protein product is CASSLWGDGREETQYF. Together with reference TRBV5-1 and TRBJ2-5, the CDR3 gives the full variable domain: KAGVTQTPRYLIKTRGQQVTLSCSPISGHRSVSWYQQTPGQGLQFLFEYFSETQRNKGNFPGRFSGRQFSNSRSEMNVSTLELGDSALYLCASSLWGDGREETQYFGPGTRLLVL.

The J gene is TRBJ2-3, the V gene TRBV19, with 10 bases lining up with TRBD2. Germline lookup yields CDR1 LNHDA and CDR2 SQIVND (reference sequence). The length of the CDR3 is 14 residues. Unmatched junction bases numbered 4, after V lost 6 bases and J lost 4 bases. In nucleotides, the CDR3 is TGTGCCAGTAGAAGGACTAGCGGAGCAGATACGCAGTATTTT. This codes for CASRRTSGADTQYF.

This chain links TRBV6-5 with TRBJ1-1; a possible D gene is TRBD1 (5 bases). Germline CDR1 reads MNHEY; CDR2 reads SVGAGI. This CDR3 region has 11 residues. V lost 6 bases, J lost 10 bases, and 12 bases lay in between. The CDR3 protein is CASRGRASAFF. The CDR3 coding sequence is TGTGCCAGCAGAGGCAGGGCGTCAGCTTTCTTT.

V usage is TRBV5-6 and J usage is TRBJ1-2; no reliable D call. CDR3 length: 11 residues. CDR1 and CDR2 from the germline V gene are SGHDT and YYEEEE. V dropped 4 bases and J dropped 1 base, with 2 bases sitting between them. CDR3 region: CASSLNYGYTF. Written as DNA, the CDR3 is TGTGCCAGCAGCCTTAACTATGGCTACACCTTC.

The chain couples TRBV7-9 to TRBJ1-1, with 8 bases fitting TRBD1. V trimming: 5 bases; J trimming: 5 bases; junction bases outside the gene matches: 4. CDR1 SEHNR and CDR2 FQNEAQ come from the germline V gene (reference sequence). This CDR3 region has 13 residues. For the CDR3, the DNA is TGTGCCAGCAGCCCAACAGGGGGGACTGAAGCTTTCTTT. Encoded protein: CASSPTGGTEAFF.